What follows are 20 T cell receptor beta chains derived from one specimen sequenced in a study of T cell repertoires in cytomegalovirus infection. TCRdb redid the calling of the reads with MiXCR, one entry per CDR3 protein. Among approximately 340,000 distinct CDR3 sequences listed, around 29% were seen once. These receptors' antigens are unknown. The sample was cultured PBMCs, taken from culture after CMV antigen stimulation. The receptors were gathered from a human donor in good health (CMV status not recorded). Some clones in this sample may be carry-over from other donors' samples.

This clonotype was seen many times. The gene calls are TRBV7-3 and TRBJ2-3; 8 nucleotides agree with TRBD2. Germline CDR1 is SGHTA and CDR2 is FQGTGA. V shed 1 base and J 0 bases; nucleotides not matched to a gene: 6. The CDR3 is 17 amino acids. The CDR3 spells CASSLSPSGGSTDTQYF. As DNA, the CDR3 is TGTGCCAGCAGCTTAAGCCCCAGCGGGGGAAGCACAGATACGCAGTATTTT.

The chain carries TRBV19 and TRBJ2-7; 7 bases are a match to TRBD1. Per germline, CDR1 LNHDA and CDR2 SQIVND (reference sequence). V dropped 1 base and J dropped 3; count of bases not matched to a gene: 3. The CDR3 sequence is 14 residues long. In DNA form, the CDR3 reads TGTGCCAGTAGTATAGCTGCAGGGGGCTACGAGCAGTACTTC. It is translated as CASSIAAGGYEQYF.

J is TRBJ2-7 and V is TRBV20-1; TRBD2 agrees at 8 bases. V lost 8 bases to trimming and J lost 2 bases; unmatched junction nucleotides: 8. The CDR3 is made up of 13 amino acids. Germline assignment: CDR1 DFQATT and CDR2 SNEGSKA (reference sequence). This CDR3 reads CSSSGSGPYEQYF. DNA of the CDR3: TGCAGTTCCAGCGGGAGCGGCCCCTACGAGCAGTACTTC.

CDR3 nucleotide sequence: TGTGCCAGCAGTTTTATACAGTGGGATTCACCCCTCCACTTT. Residues: CASSFIQWDSPLHF. This chain uses TRBV28 with TRBJ1-6; no reliable D call. CDR3 length equals 14 residues. V was cut by 3 bases and J by 8 bases, with 11 bases left in between. Germline V lookup: CDR1 MDHEN, CDR2 SYDVKM.

The chain is built from TRBV20-1 and TRBJ2-2, with D maybe TRBD2 (6 bases). The CDR3 totals 17 residues. V lost 1 base and J 1 base, leaving 16 bases between the germline ends. The germline V gene encodes CDR1 DFQATT and CDR2 SNEGSKA (reference sequence). The CDR3 protein is CSARAMVGDLNTGELFF. The CDR3 DNA sequence: TGCAGTGCTAGAGCTATGGTTGGGGACTTGAACACCGGGGAGCTGTTTTTT.

This clonotype was seen repeatedly, ten times or more. The rearrangement links TRBV19 to TRBJ2-3; possible D gene TRBD2, 6 bases. Germline CDR1 and CDR2: LNHDA and SQIVND (reference sequence). CDR3 length equals 21 residues. Trimming pared 4 bases from V and 4 bases from J, leaving 33 bases between. CDR3 region: CASSRNPGVGGPPSRADTQYF. The CDR3, as DNA: TGTGCCAGTAGTAGGAATCCCGGTGTCGGAGGGCCCCCATCCCGCGCAGATACGCAGTATTTT.

This clonotype has only a few counts. The chain couples TRBV30 to TRBJ2-3; TRBD1 is a possible D gene (6 bases). Between the trimmed V and J ends, which lost 3 bases and 0 bases, there was a span of 13 bases. The CDR3 has 15 amino acids. CDR1 GTSNPN and CDR2 SVGIG come from the germline V gene (reference sequence). CDR3 DNA: TGTGCCTGGAGGAGAAGGACAGCTAGCACAGATACGCAGTATTTT. This encodes CAWRRRTASTDTQYF.

This clonotype was counted between two and nine times. J is TRBJ2-5 and V is TRBV5-4; TRBD2 matches 7 bases. CDR1 is SGHNT, CDR2 YYREEE, per germline (reference sequence). The V gene end was trimmed by 4 bases and the J gene end by 1 base; junction bases not matched to a gene: 13. This CDR3 is 17 amino acids long. In DNA, the CDR3 is TGTGCCAGCAGCCTGGGGGGGGTTAGCCTACTCCAAGAGACCCAGTACTTC. Its protein is CASSLGGVSLLQETQYF.

V usage is TRBV7-4 and J usage is TRBJ2-7, with a tentative D call TRBD1 (6 bases). Germline V gives CDR1 SGHVT, CDR2 SQSDAQ. The CDR3 consists of 16 residues. V shed 1 base and J shed 6 bases, with 19 bases lying between them. This CDR3 is CASSLGQRDKRTEQYF. The CDR3 nucleotides read TGTGCCAGCAGCTTAGGTCAGAGGGACAAACGTACCGAGCAGTACTTC.

V usage is TRBV6-2 or TRBV6-3 and J usage is TRBJ2-1; 7 bases agree with TRBD2. CDR3 length: 16 residues. The germline V gene has CDR1 MNHEY and CDR2 SVGEGT. V gave up 0 bases and J gave up 2 bases; unmatched junction bases: 4. CDR3: CASSYSASGTYNEQFF. CDR3 nucleotides: TGTGCCAGCAGTTACTCGGCTAGCGGCACCTACAATGAGCAGTTCTTC.

At least ten counts were recorded for this clonotype. V gene TRBV20-1 combines with J gene TRBJ2-7; TRBD1 or TRBD2 may be the D gene (5 bases each). The germline V and J ends were trimmed by 1 base and 0 bases, with 19 bases remaining between them. This CDR3 is built from 17 residues. Germline values: CDR1 DFQATT, CDR2 SNEGSKA (reference sequence). CDR3 loop: CSARVGPLVRRSYEQYF. CDR3 DNA: TGCAGTGCTAGAGTGGGACCACTAGTCCGGCGCTCCTACGAGCAGTACTTC.

V gene TRBV6-2 or TRBV6-3 combines with J gene TRBJ2-1, with TRBD1 as a possible D gene (5 bases). V shed 4 bases and J shed 6 bases, with 16 bases lying between them. Germline-derived CDR1 and CDR2 are MNHEY and SVGEGT. CDR3 length equals 15 residues. The CDR3 loop reads CASSSTGQPFNEQFF. The CDR3 coding sequence is TGTGCCAGCAGTTCAACCGGACAACCTTTCAATGAGCAGTTCTTC.

This chain joins TRBV28 and TRBJ1-5; D is unresolved. Germline loops: CDR1 MDHEN, CDR2 SYDVKM. CDR3 length equals 14 residues. V lost 4 bases and J 0 bases, leaving 7 bases between the germline ends. CDR3 sequence: CASSSVHSNQPQHF. The CDR3 nucleotides read TGTGCCAGCAGTTCCGTCCATAGCAATCAGCCCCAGCATTTT.

V is TRBV19 and J is TRBJ2-1; D not resolved. Germline V gene data show CDR1 as LNHDA and CDR2 as SQIVND (reference sequence). The CDR3 consists of 11 residues. The germline V and J ends were trimmed by 9 bases and 6 bases, with 9 bases remaining between them. CDR3 sequence reads: CASKYVNEQFF. The CDR3 DNA reads TGTGCCAGCAAGTATGTCAATGAGCAGTTCTTC.

The chain has TRBV12-5 and TRBJ1-3; D unclear. The CDR3 sequence is 15 residues long. CDR1 LGHNT and CDR2 FRNRAP come from the germline V gene. V was shortened by 1 base and J by 0 bases, with 7 bases between the two germline ends. The CDR3 loop reads CASGLGHHSGNTIYF. The CDR3 DNA sequence: TGTGCTAGTGGTTTGGGACACCACTCTGGAAACACCATATATTTT. The full variable domain, in which reference TRBV12-5 and TRBJ1-3 provide the parts outside the CDR3, is DARVTQTPRHKVTEMGQEVTMRCQPILGHNTVFWYRQTMMQGLELLAYFRNRAPLDDSGMPKDRFSAEMPDATLATLKIQPSEPRDSAVYFCASGLGHHSGNTIYFGEGSWLTVV.

This clonotype showed up just a few times. V is TRBV6-1 and J is TRBJ1-1; 7 nucleotides agree with TRBD1. Germline assignment: CDR1 MNHNS and CDR2 SASEGT. CDR3 length: 16 amino acids. Trimming took 2 bases from V and 4 from J; bases not matched to a gene: 10. The CDR3 sequence is CASSEWEGAGSTEAFF. CDR3 sequence (DNA): TGTGCCAGCAGTGAATGGGAGGGGGCTGGAAGCACTGAAGCTTTCTTT.

This clonotype has more than one count but fewer than ten. The V call is TRBV12-5, the J call TRBJ1-5, with a tentative D call TRBD1 (6 bases). Trimming stripped 0 bases from V and 10 bases from J, with 13 bases between. Germline CDR1 is LGHNT and CDR2 is FRNRAP. The CDR3 is made up of 14 amino acids. DNA for the CDR3: TGTGCTAGTGGTTTGGTACAGGGCTTGGGCCCCCAGCATTTT. This codes for CASGLVQGLGPQHF.

The chain has TRBV19 and TRBJ2-5, with 7 bases that match TRBD2. Germline V gene lookup returns CDR1 LNHDA and CDR2 SQIVND (reference sequence). V lost 3 bases, J lost 7 bases, and 14 bases stayed unmatched. The CDR3 has 16 residues. CDR3 residues: CASSIRPGGQAGTQYF. The CDR3 DNA follows: TGTGCCAGTAGTATCCGGCCGGGGGGTCAGGCCGGGACCCAGTACTTC.

The chain employs TRBV27 and TRBJ2-5; D is undetermined. CDR1 MNHEY and CDR2 SMNVEV come from the germline V gene (reference sequence). The CDR3 consists of 15 residues. The V and J ends lost 0 bases and 0 bases respectively, with 8 bases between them. The CDR3 loop is CASSLSPGYQETQYF. The CDR3 coding sequence is TGTGCCAGCAGTTTATCCCCGGGTTACCAAGAGACCCAGTACTTC.

This clonotype appeared many times. J is TRBJ2-1 and V is TRBV7-2; TRBD1 is a possible D gene (5 bases). The CDR3 consists of 11 residues. Deletions cut 4 bases from V and 12 bases from J, with 10 bases between. The germline gives CDR1 SGHTA, CDR2 FQGNSA. The CDR3 DNA reads as TGTGCCAGCAGCTACTCTAGGGGGCAGTTCTTC. Translating it yields CASSYSRGQFF.